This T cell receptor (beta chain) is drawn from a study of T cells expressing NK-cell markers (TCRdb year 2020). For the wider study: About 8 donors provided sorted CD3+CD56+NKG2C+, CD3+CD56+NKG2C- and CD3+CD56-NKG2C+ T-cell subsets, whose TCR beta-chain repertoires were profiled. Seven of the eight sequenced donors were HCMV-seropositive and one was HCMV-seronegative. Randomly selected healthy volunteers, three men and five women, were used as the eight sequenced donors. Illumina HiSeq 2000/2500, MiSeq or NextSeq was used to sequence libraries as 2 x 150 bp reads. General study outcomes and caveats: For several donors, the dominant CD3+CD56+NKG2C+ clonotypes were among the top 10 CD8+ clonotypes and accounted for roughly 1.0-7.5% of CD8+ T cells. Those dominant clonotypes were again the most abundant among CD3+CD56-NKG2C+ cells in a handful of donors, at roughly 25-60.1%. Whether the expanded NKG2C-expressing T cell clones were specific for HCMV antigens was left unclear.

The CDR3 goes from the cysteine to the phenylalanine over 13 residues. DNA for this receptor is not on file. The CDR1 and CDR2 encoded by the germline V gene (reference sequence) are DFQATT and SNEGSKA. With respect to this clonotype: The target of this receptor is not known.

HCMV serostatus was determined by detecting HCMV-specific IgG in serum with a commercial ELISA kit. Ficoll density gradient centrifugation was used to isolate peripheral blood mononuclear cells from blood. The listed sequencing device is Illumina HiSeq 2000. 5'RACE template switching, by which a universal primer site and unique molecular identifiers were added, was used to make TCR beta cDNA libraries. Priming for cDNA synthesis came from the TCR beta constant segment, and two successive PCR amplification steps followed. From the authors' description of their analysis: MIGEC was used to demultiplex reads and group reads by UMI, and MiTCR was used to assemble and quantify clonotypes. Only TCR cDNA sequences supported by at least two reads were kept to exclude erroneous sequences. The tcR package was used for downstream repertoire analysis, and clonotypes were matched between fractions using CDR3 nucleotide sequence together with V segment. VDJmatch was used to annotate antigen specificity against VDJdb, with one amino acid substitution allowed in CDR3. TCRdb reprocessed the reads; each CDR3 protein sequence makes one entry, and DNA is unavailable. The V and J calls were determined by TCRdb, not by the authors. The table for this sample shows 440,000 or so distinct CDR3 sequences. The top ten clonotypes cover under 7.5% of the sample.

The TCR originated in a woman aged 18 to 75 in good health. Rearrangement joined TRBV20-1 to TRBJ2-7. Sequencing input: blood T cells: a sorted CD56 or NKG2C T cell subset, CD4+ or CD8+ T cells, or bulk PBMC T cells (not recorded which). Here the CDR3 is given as CSANNGRAYEQYF.